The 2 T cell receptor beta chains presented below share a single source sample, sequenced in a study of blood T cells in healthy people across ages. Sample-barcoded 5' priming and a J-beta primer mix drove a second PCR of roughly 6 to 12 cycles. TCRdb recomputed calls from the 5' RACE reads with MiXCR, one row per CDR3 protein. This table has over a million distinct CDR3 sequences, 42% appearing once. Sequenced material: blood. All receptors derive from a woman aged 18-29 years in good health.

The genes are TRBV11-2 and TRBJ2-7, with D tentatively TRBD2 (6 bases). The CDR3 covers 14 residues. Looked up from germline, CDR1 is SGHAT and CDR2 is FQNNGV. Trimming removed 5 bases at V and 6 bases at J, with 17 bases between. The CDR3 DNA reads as TGTGCCAGCAGCATCAACTTCCGGGGGTCCGAGCAGTACTTC. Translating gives CASSINFRGSEQYF. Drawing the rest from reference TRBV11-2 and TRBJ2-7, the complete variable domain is EAGVAQSPRYKIIEKRQSVAFWCNPISGHATLYWYQQILGQGPKLLIQFQNNGVVDDSQLPKDRFSAERLKGVDSTLKIQPAKLEDSAVYLCASSINFRGSEQYFGPGTRLTVT.

Written as DNA, the CDR3 is TGTGCCAGCAGTACCGGTGGCAGGGAGCTGTTTTTT. This codes for CASSTGGRELFF. The chain joins TRBV6-2 or TRBV6-3 to TRBJ2-2; D not resolved. From germline, CDR1 is MNHEY and CDR2 SVGEGT. The CDR3 covers 12 residues. The V and J ends lost 5 bases and 9 bases respectively, with 10 bases between them.